Sequencing of this T cell receptor (beta chain) was carried out in a study of cytomegalovirus exposure and HLA in healthy donors. There are 18 residues in the CDR3. Germline CDR1 LGHNA, CDR2 YNFKEQ. With V trimmed by 0 bases and J by 4 bases, 13 bases remained unmatched. The primer mix had 60 Vbeta and 13 Jbeta primers. Generated by immunoSEQ multiplex PCR, the TCRdb table keeps only in-frame clones and is missing some. Of more than 130,000 clones in the sample, 70% to 80% are singletons; the top ten hold 4.5% to 6%. The chain carries TRBV4-2 and TRBJ2-5; 8 bases align to TRBD1. Specimen: PBMCs. This TCR was sampled from a woman between 50 and 59 years old in good health and CMV-seronegative. This CDR3 reads CASSQDPARGLNRETQYF. The CDR3 DNA is TGTGCCAGCAGCCAAGACCCGGCCAGGGGGCTAAACCGAGAGACCCAGTACTTC.